This TCR beta chain originates from a study of technical replicates of blood from a handful of donors. Generated by immunoSEQ multiplex PCR, the TCRdb table keeps only in-frame clones and is missing some. The data hold about 80,000 clones, with approximately 86% observed a single time. The germline V gene encodes CDR1 MGHRA and CDR2 YSYEKL. The CDR3 spans 18 residues. V dropped 0 bases and J dropped 0; count of bases not matched to a gene: 7. This clone was found once. The rearrangement links TRBV4-1 to TRBJ1-5, with TRBD1 identical over 8 bases. Sequencing used PBMCs. The source is a human donor in good health. Some clones in this sample may be carry-over from other donors' samples. The CDR3: CASSQDGRTGNSNQPQHF. DNA for the CDR3: TGCGCCAGCAGCCAAGATGGTAGGACAGGGAATAGCAATCAGCCCCAGCATTTT.